The T cell receptor (beta chain) under discussion was sequenced for a study of blood T cell repertoires in COVID-19. Study details: The United States, Italy and Spain provided the acute and convalescent COVID-19 samples. PBMCs, B-cell-depleted T cells, or T cells were the source of the cDNA or gDNA that made up the material.

In the original analysis: Amplifying reference gene primers gave estimates of nucleated cell counts. The table came from immunoSEQ multiplex PCR; TCRdb's copy has only in-frame clones and leaves some out. That table gives V, J and clone size, and the DNA gave D and trimming. In the table there are about 140,000 clones, 80% to 90% of which are singletons. Trimming took off 1 base at V and 0 bases at J, with 15 bases between the two ends. Germline V lookup: CDR1 LNHDA, CDR2 SQIVND (reference sequence). This CDR3 spans 17 amino acids. The clonotype originates from a woman of 80 years or more with acute or convalescent COVID-19. Source material: peripheral blood. This sequence joins TRBV19 and TRBJ1-1, with D maybe TRBD1 (5 bases). CDR3 sequence reads: CASSIGVQGILNTEAFF. CDR3 nucleotides: TGTGCCAGTAGTATAGGCGTTCAGGGAATATTGAACACTGAAGCTTTCTTT.